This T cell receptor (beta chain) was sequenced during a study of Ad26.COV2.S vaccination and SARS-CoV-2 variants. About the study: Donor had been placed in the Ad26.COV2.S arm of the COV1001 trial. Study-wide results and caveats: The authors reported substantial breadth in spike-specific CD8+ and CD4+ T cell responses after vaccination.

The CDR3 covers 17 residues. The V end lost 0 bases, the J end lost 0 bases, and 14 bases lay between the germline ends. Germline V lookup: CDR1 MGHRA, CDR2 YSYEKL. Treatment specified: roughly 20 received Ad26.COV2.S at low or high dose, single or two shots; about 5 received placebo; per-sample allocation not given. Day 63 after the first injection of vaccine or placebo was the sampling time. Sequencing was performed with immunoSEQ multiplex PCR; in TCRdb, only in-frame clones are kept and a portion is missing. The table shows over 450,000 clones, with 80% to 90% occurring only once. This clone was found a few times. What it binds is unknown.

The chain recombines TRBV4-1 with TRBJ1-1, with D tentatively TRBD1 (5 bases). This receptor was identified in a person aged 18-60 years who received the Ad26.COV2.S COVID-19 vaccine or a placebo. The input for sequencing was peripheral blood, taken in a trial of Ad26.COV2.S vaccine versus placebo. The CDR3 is CASSQEVGQPLNTEAFF. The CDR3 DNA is TGCGCCAGCAGCCAAGAAGTCGGACAACCCCTGAACACTGAAGCTTTCTTT.